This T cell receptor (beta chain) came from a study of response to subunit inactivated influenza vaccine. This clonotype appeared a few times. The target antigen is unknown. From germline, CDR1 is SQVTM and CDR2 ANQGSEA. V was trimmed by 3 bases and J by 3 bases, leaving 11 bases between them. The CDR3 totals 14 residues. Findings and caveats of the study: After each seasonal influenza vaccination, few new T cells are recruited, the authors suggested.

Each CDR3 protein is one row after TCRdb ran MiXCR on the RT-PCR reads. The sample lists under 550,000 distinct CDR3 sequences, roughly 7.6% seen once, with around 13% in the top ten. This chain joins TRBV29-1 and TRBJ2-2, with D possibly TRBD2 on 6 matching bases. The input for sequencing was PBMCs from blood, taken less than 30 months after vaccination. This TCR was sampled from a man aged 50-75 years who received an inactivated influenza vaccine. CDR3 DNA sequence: TGCAGCGTTGAGGAGGGATATGACACCGGGGAGCTGTTTTTT. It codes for CSVEEGYDTGELFF.